The rows below give T cell receptor beta chains drawn from one sample of a study of T cells expressing NK-cell markers. Following a re-call of the 5' RACE reads, TCRdb has one entry per CDR3 protein and lacks DNA. The sample is made up of 150,000 to 180,000 distinct CDR3 sequences, and the top ten hold 37% of it. Sequenced input: blood T cells: a sorted CD56 or NKG2C T cell subset, CD4+ or CD8+ T cells, or bulk PBMC T cells (not recorded which). These receptors originate from a woman between 50 and 59 years old in good health. CDR3s include the opening cysteine and the closing phenylalanine or tryptophan.

v_gene: TRBV30; j_gene: TRBJ2-7; CDR3aa: CAWCPSPHSSEQYF
v_gene: TRBV7-9; j_gene: TRBJ1-1; CDR3aa: CASSPTHTEAFF
v_gene: TRBV4-1; j_gene: TRBJ2-3; CDR3aa: CASSWGASDSTDTQYF
v_gene: TRBV5-1; j_gene: TRBJ1-1; CDR3aa: CASSAGQLNTEAFF
v_gene: TRBV3-1; j_gene: TRBJ2-5; CDR3aa: CASSQEFGQETQYF
v_gene: TRBV2; j_gene: TRBJ2-1; CDR3aa: CASRSERETYNEQFF
v_gene: TRBV19; j_gene: TRBJ1-1; CDR3aa: CAISAGGLNTEAFF
v_gene: TRBV11-2; j_gene: TRBJ2-7; CDR3aa: CASSPKPGQGAYEQYF
v_gene: TRBV12-3/TRBV12-4; j_gene: TRBJ2-7; CDR3aa: CASSLGLNYEQYF
v_gene: TRBV18; j_gene: TRBJ2-7; CDR3aa: CASSPTAQGGYEQYF
v_gene: TRBV6-6; j_gene: TRBJ2-1; CDR3aa: CASSSPGLAGVEQFF
v_gene: TRBV11-2; j_gene: TRBJ2-7; CDR3aa: CASRGSRGESEQYF
v_gene: TRBV6-4; j_gene: TRBJ2-3; CDR3aa: CASSDSETSTDTQYF
v_gene: TRBV3-1; j_gene: TRBJ1-3; CDR3aa: CASVWTGGGNTIYF
v_gene: TRBV20-1; j_gene: TRBJ2-7; CDR3aa: CSARDPEGYYEQYF
v_gene: TRBV24-1; j_gene: TRBJ2-1; CDR3aa: CATSDPASDSYNEQFF
v_gene: TRBV5-1; j_gene: TRBJ2-3; CDR3aa: CASSAGLAADTQYF
v_gene: TRBV25-1; j_gene: TRBJ2-1; CDR3aa: CASSWGGEVGNEQFF
v_gene: TRBV6-5; j_gene: TRBJ2-7; CDR3aa: CASSYPGGSYEQYF
v_gene: TRBV6-5; j_gene: TRBJ1-2; CDR3aa: CASSYSASYGYTF
v_gene: TRBV19; j_gene: TRBJ2-2; CDR3aa: CAGSEGGELFF
v_gene: TRBV12-3/TRBV12-4; j_gene: TRBJ2-3; CDR3aa: CASSLTEGRADTQYF
v_gene: TRBV24-1; j_gene: TRBJ1-2; CDR3aa: CATSDLPWRDPVNYGYTF
v_gene: TRBV5-4; j_gene: TRBJ2-5; CDR3aa: CASSLTSGEETQYF
v_gene: TRBV29-1; j_gene: TRBJ1-4; CDR3aa: CSVWVSATNEKLFF
v_gene: TRBV6-6; j_gene: TRBJ2-5; CDR3aa: CASSYPGQEGTQYF
v_gene: TRBV12-3/TRBV12-4; j_gene: TRBJ1-1; CDR3aa: CASSLTGGDTEAFF
v_gene: TRBV19; j_gene: TRBJ2-1; CDR3aa: CASTKYGPGDWDTNEQFF
v_gene: TRBV27; j_gene: TRBJ2-2; CDR3aa: CATRLAGELFF
v_gene: TRBV20-1; j_gene: TRBJ1-1; CDR3aa: CSAAGGENTEAFF
v_gene: TRBV10-2; j_gene: TRBJ2-1; CDR3aa: CASSERPNNEQFF
v_gene: TRBV20-1; j_gene: TRBJ2-5; CDR3aa: CSARAVEGARETQYF
v_gene: TRBV27; j_gene: TRBJ2-3; CDR3aa: CASSLWGSGTDTQYF
v_gene: TRBV5-1; j_gene: TRBJ2-1; CDR3aa: CASTPSGYEQFF
v_gene: TRBV19; j_gene: TRBJ2-1; CDR3aa: CASKKREALNEQFF
v_gene: TRBV12-3/TRBV12-4; j_gene: TRBJ2-1; CDR3aa: CASSPIGTYDNEQFF
v_gene: TRBV5-1; j_gene: TRBJ2-1; CDR3aa: CASSLADRLTEQFF
v_gene: TRBV12-3/TRBV12-4; j_gene: TRBJ1-1; CDR3aa: CASSLGVRGHTEAFF
v_gene: TRBV6-1; j_gene: TRBJ1-5; CDR3aa: CAAGAPYNQPQHF
v_gene: TRBV7-6; j_gene: TRBJ2-5; CDR3aa: CASSPGTGEQETQYF
v_gene: TRBV12-3/TRBV12-4; j_gene: TRBJ1-4; CDR3aa: CASSFRGLGEKLFF
v_gene: TRBV6-5; j_gene: TRBJ1-1; CDR3aa: CASSLGGVAFF
v_gene: TRBV20-1; j_gene: TRBJ2-4; CDR3aa: CSATLADIQYF
v_gene: TRBV28; j_gene: TRBJ2-1; CDR3aa: CASSRDKGSYNEQFF
v_gene: TRBV7-9; j_gene: TRBJ2-7; CDR3aa: CASSPSETGEQYF
v_gene: TRBV29-1; j_gene: TRBJ2-3; CDR3aa: CSALGLAGQYF
v_gene: TRBV11-2; j_gene: TRBJ2-2; CDR3aa: CASSLDAGFIGRWTGELFF
v_gene: TRBV7-2; j_gene: TRBJ2-7; CDR3aa: CASSLEPRSSYEQYF
v_gene: TRBV19; j_gene: TRBJ2-3; CDR3aa: CASSIFWRERTDTQYF
v_gene: TRBV13; j_gene: TRBJ2-3; CDR3aa: CASSSSEAGGSDTQYF
v_gene: TRBV4-1; j_gene: TRBJ2-7; CDR3aa: CASGGDSSSYEQYF
v_gene: TRBV7-9; j_gene: TRBJ2-2; CDR3aa: CASPENTGELFF